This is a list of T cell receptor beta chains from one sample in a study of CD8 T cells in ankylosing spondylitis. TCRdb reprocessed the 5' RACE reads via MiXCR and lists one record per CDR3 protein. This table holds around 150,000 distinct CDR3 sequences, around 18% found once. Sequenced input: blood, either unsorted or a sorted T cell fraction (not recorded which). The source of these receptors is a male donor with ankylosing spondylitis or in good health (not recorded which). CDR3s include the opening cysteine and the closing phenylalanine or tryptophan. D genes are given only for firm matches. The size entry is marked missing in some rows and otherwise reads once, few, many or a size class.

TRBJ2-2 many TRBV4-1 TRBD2 CASSQVETSKIGELFF TGCGCCAGCAGCCAAGTGGAGACTAGCAAAATCGGGGAGCTGTTTTTT
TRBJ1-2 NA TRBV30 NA CAWTRGRGYTF TGTGCCTGGACCAGGGGAAGAGGCTACACCTTC
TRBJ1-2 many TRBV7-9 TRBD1 CASSQGTGGGGYTF TGTGCCAGCAGCCAAGGGACAGGGGGCGGCGGCTACACCTTC
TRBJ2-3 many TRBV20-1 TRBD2 CSARDPLAVTDTQYF TGCAGTGCTAGAGACCCTCTAGCGGTCACAGATACGCAGTATTTT
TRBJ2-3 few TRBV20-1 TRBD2 CSARGRDPPTDTQYF TGCAGTGCTAGGGGGAGGGACCCTCCAACAGATACGCAGTATTTT
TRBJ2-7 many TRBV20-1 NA CSARPSSGAAYEQYF TGCAGTGCCCGCCCTTCGTCGGGAGCGGCATACGAGCAGTACTTC
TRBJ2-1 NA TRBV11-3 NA CASSLVPGSNEQFF TGTGCCAGCAGCTTAGTCCCGGGGAGCAATGAGCAGTTCTTC
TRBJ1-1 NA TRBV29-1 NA CSAEAAFF TGCAGCGCCGAGGCAGCTTTCTTT
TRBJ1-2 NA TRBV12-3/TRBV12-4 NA CASSLNGPGNYGYTF TGTGCCAGCAGTTTAAATGGCCCAGGGAACTATGGCTACACCTTC
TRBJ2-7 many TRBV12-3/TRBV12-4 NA CASRLGGSSYEQYF TGTGCCAGTCGACTAGGGGGGAGCTCCTACGAGCAGTACTTC
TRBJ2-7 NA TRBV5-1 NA CASSLDQAPLYF TGCGCCAGCAGCTTGGACCAGGCCCCCCTGTACTTC
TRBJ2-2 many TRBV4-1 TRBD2 CASSQDELAGEVGELFF TGCGCCAGCAGCCAAGATGAGCTAGCGGGAGAAGTCGGGGAGCTGTTTTTT
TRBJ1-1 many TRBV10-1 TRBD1 CASSATDRAGEAFF TGCGCCAGCAGCGCGACGGACAGGGCGGGTGAAGCTTTCTTT
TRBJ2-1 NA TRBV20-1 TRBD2 CSVTSGSYNEQFF TGCAGTGTGACTAGCGGGTCTTACAATGAGCAGTTCTTC
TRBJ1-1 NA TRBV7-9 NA CASSLQELMNTEAFF TGTGCCAGCAGCTTACAGGAGCTCATGAACACTGAAGCTTTCTTT
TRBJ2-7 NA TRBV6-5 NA CASSRGKRTGTEQYF TGTGCCAGCAGTCGGGGGAAACGTACAGGGACCGAGCAGTACTTC
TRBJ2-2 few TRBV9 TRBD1 CASSADRGLPGELFF TGTGCCAGCAGCGCCGACAGGGGGCTTCCCGGGGAGCTGTTTTTT
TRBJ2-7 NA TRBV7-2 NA CASSTRLTYEQYF TGTGCCAGCAGCACCCGCCTAACCTACGAGCAGTACTTC
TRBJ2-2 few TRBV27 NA CASSETGLDGELFF TGTGCCAGCAGTGAAACAGGGTTGGACGGGGAGCTGTTTTTT
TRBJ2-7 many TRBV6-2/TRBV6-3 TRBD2 CASRRLAGLDEQYF TGTGCCAGCAGAAGACTAGCGGGACTTGACGAGCAGTACTTC
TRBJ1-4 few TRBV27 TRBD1 CASSSPGDRGPRGRKLFF TGTGCCAGCAGTTCCCCGGGGGACAGGGGGCCCCGTGGTAGAAAACTGTTTTTT
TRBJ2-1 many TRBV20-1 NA CSALGWDEQFF TGCAGTGCCCTGGGGTGGGATGAGCAGTTCTTC
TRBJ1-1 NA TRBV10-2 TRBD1 CASSDLSPGTGMNTEAFF TGCGCCAGCAGTGACCTAAGTCCCGGGACAGGGATGAACACTGAAGCTTTCTTT
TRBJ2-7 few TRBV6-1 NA CASLDSFSYEQYF TGTGCCAGCCTAGACAGTTTCTCCTACGAGCAGTACTTC
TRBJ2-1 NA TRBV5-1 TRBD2 CASSFRTSGSNEQFF TGCGCCAGCAGCTTCAGAACTAGCGGGAGTAATGAGCAGTTCTTC
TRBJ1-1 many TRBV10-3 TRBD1 CAIRTGQVNTEAFF TGTGCCATCAGGACGGGACAGGTAAACACTGAAGCTTTCTTT
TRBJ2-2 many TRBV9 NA CASSVNTYTGELFF TGTGCCAGCAGCGTTAATACCTACACCGGGGAGCTGTTTTTT
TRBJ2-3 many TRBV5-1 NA CASTQQTSTDTQYF TGCGCCAGCACCCAGCAGACTAGCACAGATACGCAGTATTTT
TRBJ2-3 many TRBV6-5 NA CASSYYSSLDTDTQYF TGTGCCAGCAGTTACTACTCCTCCCTCGACACAGATACGCAGTATTTT
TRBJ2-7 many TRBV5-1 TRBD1 CASSWTGTENEQYF TGCGCCAGCAGCTGGACCGGGACAGAAAACGAGCAGTACTTC
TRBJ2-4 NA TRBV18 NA CASSGSGELAKNIQYF TGTGCCAGCTCCGGATCAGGGGAACTAGCCAAAAACATTCAGTACTTC
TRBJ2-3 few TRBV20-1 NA CSARDRRQITDTQYF TGCAGTGCTAGAGACCGTCGACAGATCACAGATACGCAGTATTTT